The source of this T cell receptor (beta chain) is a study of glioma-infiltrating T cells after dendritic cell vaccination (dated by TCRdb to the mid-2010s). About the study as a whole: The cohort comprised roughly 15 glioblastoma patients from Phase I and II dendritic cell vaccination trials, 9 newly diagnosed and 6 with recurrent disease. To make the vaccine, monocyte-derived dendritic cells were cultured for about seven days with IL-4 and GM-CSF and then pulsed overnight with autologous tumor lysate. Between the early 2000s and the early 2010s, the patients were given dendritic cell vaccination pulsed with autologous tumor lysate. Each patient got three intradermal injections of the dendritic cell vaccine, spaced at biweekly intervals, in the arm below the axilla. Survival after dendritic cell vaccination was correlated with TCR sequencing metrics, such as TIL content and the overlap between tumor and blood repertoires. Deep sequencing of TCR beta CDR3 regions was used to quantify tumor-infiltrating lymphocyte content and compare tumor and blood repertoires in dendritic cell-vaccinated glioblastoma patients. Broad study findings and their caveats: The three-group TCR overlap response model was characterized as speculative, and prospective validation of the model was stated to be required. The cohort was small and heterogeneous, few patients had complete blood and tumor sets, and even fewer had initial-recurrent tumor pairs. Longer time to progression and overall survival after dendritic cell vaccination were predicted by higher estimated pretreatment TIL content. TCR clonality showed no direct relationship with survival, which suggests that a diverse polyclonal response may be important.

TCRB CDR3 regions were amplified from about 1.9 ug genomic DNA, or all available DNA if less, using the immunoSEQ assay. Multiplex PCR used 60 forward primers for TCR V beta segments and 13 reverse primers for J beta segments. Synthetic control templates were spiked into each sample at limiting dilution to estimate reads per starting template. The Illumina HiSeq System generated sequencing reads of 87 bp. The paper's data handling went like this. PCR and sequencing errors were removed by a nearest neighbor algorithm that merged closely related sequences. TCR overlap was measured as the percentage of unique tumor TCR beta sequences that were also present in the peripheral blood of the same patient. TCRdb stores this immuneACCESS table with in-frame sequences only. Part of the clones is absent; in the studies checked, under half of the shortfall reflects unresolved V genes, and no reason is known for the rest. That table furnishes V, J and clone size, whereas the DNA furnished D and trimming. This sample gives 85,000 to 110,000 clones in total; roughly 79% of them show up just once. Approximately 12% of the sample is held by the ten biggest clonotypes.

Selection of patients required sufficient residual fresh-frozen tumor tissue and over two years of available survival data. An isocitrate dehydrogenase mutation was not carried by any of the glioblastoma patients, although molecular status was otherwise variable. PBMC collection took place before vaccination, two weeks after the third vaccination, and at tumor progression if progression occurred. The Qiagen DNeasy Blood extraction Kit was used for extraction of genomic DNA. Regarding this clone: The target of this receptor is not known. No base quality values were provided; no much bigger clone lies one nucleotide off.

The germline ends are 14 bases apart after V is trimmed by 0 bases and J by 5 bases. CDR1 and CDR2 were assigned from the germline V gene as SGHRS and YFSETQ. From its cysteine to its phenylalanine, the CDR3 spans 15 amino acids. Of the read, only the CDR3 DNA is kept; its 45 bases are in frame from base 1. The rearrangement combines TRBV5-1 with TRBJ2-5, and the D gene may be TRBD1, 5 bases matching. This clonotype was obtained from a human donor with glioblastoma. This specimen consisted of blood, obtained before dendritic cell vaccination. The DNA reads TGCGCCAGCAGCTTGGTATCTGGGGCCAGCGAGACCCAGTACTTC. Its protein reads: CASSLVSGASETQYF.